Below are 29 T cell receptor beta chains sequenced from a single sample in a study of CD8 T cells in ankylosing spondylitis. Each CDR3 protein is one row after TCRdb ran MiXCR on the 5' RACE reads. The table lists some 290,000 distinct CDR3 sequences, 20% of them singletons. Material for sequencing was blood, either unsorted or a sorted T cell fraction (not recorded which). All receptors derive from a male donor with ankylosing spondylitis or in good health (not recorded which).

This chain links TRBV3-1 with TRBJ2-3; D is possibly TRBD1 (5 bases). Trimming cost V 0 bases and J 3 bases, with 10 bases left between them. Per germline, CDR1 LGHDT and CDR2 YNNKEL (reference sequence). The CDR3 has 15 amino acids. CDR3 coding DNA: TGTGCCAGCAGCCAAGATCGCCAGGGAACAGATACGCAGTATTTT. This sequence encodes CASSQDRQGTDTQYF.

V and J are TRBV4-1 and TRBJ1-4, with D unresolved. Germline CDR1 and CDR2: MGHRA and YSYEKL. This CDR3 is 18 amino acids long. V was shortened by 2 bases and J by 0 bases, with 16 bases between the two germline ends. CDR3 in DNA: TGCGCCAGCAGCCAATTGGAGGGCGGTTCTTCAACTAATGAAAAACTGTTTTTT. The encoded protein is CASSQLEGGSSTNEKLFF.

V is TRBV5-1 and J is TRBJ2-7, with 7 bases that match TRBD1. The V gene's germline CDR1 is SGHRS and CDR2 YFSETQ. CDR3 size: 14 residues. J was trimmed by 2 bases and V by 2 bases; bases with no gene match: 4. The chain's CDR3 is CASSFDRETYEQYV. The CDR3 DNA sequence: TGCGCCAGCAGCTTCGACAGGGAAACCTACGAGCAGTACGTC.

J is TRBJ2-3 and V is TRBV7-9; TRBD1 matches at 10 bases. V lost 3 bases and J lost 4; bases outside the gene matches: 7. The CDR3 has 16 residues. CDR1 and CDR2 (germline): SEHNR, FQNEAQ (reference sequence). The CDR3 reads CASSFRQGAGADTQYF. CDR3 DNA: TGTGCCAGCAGCTTCCGACAGGGGGCTGGGGCAGATACGCAGTATTTT.

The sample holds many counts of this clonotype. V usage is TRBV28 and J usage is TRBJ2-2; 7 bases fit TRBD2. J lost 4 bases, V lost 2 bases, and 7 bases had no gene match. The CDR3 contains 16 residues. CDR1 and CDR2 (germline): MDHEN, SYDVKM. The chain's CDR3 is CASSLRRGSGTGELFF. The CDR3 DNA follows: TGTGCCAGCAGTTTAAGGCGGGGGTCAGGCACCGGGGAGCTGTTTTTT.

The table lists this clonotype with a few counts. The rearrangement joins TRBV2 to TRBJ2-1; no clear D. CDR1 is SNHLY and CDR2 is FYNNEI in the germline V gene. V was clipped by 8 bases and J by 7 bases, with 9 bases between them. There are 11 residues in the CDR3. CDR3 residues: CASLVGNEQFF. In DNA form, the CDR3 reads TGTGCCAGCTTGGTGGGGAATGAGCAGTTCTTC. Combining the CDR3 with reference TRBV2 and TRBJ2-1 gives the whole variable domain EPEVTQTPSHQVTQMGQEVILRCVPISNHLYFYWYRQILGQKVEFLVSFYNNEISEKSEIFDDQFSVERPDGSNFTLKIRSTKLEDSAMYFCASLVGNEQFFGPGTRLTVL.

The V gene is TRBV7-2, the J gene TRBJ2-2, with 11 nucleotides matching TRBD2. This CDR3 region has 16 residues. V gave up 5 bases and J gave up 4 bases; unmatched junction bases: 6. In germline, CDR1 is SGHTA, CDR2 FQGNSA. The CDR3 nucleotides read TGTGCCAGCAGCGCCCGACTAGCGGGGAGCACCGGGGAGCTGTTTTTT. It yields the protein CASSARLAGSTGELFF.

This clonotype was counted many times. CDR3 DNA sequence: TGTGCCAGCAGCTCCGGACAGTACACCGGGGAGCTGTTTTTT. Translating gives CASSSGQYTGELFF. The chain links TRBV7-3 to TRBJ2-2; a possible D gene is TRBD1 (6 bases). The V gene's germline CDR1 is SGHTA and CDR2 FQGTGA. This CDR3 is 14 amino acids long. V was trimmed by 4 bases and J by 3 bases, leaving 9 bases between them.

CDR3 loop: CASSYSMGNEQFF. For the CDR3, the DNA is TGTGCCAGCAGTTACTCGATGGGGAATGAGCAGTTCTTC. This chain connects TRBV6-2 or TRBV6-3 to TRBJ2-1; no firm D call. Germline-derived CDR1 and CDR2 are MNHEY and SVGEGT. Trimming stripped 0 bases from V and 7 bases from J, with 7 bases between. The CDR3 is 13 residues long.

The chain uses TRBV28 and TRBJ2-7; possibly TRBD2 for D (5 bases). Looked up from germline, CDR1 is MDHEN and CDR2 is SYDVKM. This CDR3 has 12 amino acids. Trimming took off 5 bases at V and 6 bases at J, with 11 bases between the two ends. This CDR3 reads CASSRTFSEQYV. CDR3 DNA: TGTGCCAGCAGTCGGACTTTTTCCGAGCAGTACGTC.

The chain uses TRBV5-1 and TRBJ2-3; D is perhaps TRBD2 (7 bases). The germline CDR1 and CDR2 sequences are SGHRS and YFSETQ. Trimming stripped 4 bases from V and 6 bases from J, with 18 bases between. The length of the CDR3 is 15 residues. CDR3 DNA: TGCGCCAGCAGCCCGGCGGGGGCCTCGCTGGATACGCAGTATTTT. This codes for CASSPAGASLDTQYF.

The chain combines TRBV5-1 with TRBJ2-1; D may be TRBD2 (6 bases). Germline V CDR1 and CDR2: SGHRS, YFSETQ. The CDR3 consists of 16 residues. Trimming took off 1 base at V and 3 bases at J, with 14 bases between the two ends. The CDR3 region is CASSLRETSGYNEQFF. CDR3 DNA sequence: TGCGCCAGCAGCTTGCGAGAGACTAGTGGCTACAATGAGCAGTTCTTC.

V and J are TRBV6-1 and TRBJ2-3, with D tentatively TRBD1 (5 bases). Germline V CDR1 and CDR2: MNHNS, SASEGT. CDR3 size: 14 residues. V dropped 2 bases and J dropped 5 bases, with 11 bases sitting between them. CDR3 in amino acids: CASSEFAGIDTQYF. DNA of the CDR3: TGTGCCAGCAGTGAATTTGCAGGGATAGATACGCAGTATTTT.

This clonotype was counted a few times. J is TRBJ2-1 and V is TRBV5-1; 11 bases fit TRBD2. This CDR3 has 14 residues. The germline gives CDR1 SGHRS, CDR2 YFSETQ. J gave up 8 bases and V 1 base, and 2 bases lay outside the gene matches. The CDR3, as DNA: TGCGCCAGCAGCTTGTTGGGACTAGCGGATGAGCAGTTCTTC. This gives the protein CASSLLGLADEQFF. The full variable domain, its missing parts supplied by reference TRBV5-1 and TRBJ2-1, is KAGVTQTPRYLIKTRGQQVTLSCSPISGHRSVSWYQQTPGQGLQFLFEYFSETQRNKGNFPGRFSGRQFSNSRSEMNVSTLELGDSALYLCASSLLGLADEQFFGPGTRLTVL.

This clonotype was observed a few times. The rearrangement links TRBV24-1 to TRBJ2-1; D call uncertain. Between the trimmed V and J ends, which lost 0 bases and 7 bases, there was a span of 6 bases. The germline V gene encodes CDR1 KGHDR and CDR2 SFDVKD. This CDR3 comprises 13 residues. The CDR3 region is CATSDLRQNEQFF. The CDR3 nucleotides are TGTGCCACCAGTGATTTGAGGCAGAATGAGCAGTTCTTC.

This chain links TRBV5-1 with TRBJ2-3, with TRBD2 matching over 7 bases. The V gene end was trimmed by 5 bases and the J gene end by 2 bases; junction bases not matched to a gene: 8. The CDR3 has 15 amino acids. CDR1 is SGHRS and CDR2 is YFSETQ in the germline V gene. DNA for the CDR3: TGCGCCAGCAGGCGGGACTACCAGTTCACAGATACGCAGTATTTT. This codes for CASRRDYQFTDTQYF.

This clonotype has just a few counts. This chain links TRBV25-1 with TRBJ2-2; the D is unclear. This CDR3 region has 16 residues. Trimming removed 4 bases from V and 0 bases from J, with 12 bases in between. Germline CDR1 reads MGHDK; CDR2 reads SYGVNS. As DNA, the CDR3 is TGTGCCAGCAGTGTCATAGGGCGGACGAACACCGGGGAGCTGTTTTTT. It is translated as CASSVIGRTNTGELFF. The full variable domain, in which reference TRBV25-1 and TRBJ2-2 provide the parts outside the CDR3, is EADIYQTPRYLVIGTGKKITLECSQTMGHDKMYWYQQDPGMELHLIHYSYGVNSTEKGDLSSESTVSRIRTEHFPLTLESARPSHTSQYLCASSVIGRTNTGELFFGEGSRLTVL.

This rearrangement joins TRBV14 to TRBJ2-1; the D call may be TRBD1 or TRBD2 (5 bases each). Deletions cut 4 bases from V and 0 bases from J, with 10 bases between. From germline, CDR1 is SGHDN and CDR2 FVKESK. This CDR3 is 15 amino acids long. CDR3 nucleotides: TGTGCCAGCAGCCGGGTGAGGGGCTCCTACAATGAGCAGTTCTTC. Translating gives CASSRVRGSYNEQFF.

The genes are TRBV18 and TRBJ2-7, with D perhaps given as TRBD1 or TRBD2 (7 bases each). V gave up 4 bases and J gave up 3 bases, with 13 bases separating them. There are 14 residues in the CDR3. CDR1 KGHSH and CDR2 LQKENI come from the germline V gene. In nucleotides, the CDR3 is TGTGCCAGCTCACAATCAGGGGGGGGCTACGAGCAGTACGTC. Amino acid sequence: CASSQSGGGYEQYV.

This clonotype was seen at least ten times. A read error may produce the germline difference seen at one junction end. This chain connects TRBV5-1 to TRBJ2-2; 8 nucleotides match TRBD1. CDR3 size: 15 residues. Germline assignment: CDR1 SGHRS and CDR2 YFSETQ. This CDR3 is CASSLGQGNTGELFF. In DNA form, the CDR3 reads TGTGCCAGCAGTTTAGGACAGGGAAACACCGGGGAGCTGTTTTTT.

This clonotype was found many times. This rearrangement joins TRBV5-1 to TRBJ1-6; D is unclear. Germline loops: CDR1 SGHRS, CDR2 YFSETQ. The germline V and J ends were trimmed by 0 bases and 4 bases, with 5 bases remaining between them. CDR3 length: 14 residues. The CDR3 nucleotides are TGCGCCAGCAGCTTGGAACGTTATAATTCACCCCTCCACTTT. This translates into CASSLERYNSPLHF.

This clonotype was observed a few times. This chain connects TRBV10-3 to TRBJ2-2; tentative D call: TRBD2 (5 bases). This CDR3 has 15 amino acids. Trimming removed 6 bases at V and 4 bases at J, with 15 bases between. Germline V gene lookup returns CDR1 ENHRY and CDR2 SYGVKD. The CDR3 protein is CAISAGAPGTGELFF. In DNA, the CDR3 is TGTGCCATCAGCGCGGGCGCCCCCGGCACCGGGGAGCTGTTTTTT.

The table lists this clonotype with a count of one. Written as DNA, the CDR3 is TGTGCCACCGCCTTCACTGAAGCTTTCTTT. Translating gives CATAFTEAFF. The chain employs TRBV11-1 and TRBJ1-1; D gene ambiguous. This CDR3 contains 10 residues. The germline CDR1 and CDR2 sequences are SGHAT and FQDESV (reference sequence). V gave up 10 bases and J gave up 4 bases, with 7 bases separating them.

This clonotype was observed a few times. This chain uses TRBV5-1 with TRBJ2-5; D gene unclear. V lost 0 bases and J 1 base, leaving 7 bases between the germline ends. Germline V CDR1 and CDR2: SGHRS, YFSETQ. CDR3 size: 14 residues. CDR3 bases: TGCGCCAGCAGCTTGGACTTTTCCCAAGAGACCCAGTACTTC. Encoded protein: CASSLDFSQETQYF.

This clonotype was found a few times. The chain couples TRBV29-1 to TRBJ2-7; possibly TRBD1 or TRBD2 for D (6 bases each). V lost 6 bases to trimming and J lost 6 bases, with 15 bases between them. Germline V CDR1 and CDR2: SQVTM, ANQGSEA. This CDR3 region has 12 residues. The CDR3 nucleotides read TGCAGCGTCTTGACAGGAGGGACCGAGCAGTACGTC. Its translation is CSVLTGGTEQYV.

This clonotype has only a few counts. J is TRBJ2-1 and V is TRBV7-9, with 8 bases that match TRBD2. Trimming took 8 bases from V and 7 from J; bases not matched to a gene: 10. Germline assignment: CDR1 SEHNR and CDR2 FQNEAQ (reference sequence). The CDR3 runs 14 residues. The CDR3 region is CASETGGPLNEQFF. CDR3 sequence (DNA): TGTGCCAGCGAGACGGGAGGGCCTTTAAATGAGCAGTTCTTC.

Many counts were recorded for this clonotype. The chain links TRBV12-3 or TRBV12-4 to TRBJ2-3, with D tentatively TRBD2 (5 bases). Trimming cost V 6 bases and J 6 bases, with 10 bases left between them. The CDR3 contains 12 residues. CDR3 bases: TGTGCCAGCAGGCTTTTAGCGGATACGCAGTATTTT. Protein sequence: CASRLLADTQYF.

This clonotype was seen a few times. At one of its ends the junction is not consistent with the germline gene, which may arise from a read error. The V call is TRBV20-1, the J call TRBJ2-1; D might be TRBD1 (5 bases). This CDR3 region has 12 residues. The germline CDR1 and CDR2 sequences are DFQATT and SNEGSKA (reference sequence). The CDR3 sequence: CSARARVEDLIF. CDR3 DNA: TGCAGTGCTAGAGCCAGGGTTGAAGATTTGATCTTC.

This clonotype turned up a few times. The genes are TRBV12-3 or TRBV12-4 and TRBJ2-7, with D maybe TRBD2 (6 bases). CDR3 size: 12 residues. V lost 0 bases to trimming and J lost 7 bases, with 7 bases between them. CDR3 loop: CASSLAGREQYV. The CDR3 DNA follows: TGTGCCAGCAGTTTAGCAGGGAGGGAGCAGTACGTC.